The 11 T cell receptor beta chains reported below all come from one sample, sequenced in a study of CD8+ T cells in alopecia areata. Stated treatment: oral pan-JAK inhibitor, 5-10 mg twice daily. RNA was extracted and reverse transcribed into cDNA as the sequencing template. TCRdb's copy holds only in-frame clones and misses some; the assay was immunoSEQ multiplex PCR. This sample yields 150,000 or so clones, of which 58% are seen a single time; 16% belongs to the top ten. The sample here was CD4+ T cells sorted from blood, taken at approximately week 56, from a patient treated with tofacitinib. These receptors were obtained from a human donor with alopecia areata.

The rearrangement links TRBV29-1 to TRBJ2-4, with D unclear. CDR3 length: 11 residues. The germline gives CDR1 SQVTM, CDR2 ANQGSEA. Trimming took 8 bases from V and 5 from J, leaving 10 bases between them. CDR3 loop: CSIKAQNIQYF. The CDR3 DNA sequence: TGCAGCATAAAGGCTCAAAACATTCAGTACTTC. The whole variable domain, filled in from reference TRBV29-1 and TRBJ2-4, reads SAVISQKPSRDICQRGTSLTIQCQVDSQVTMMFWYRQQPGQSLTLIATANQGSEATYESGFVIDKFPISRPNLTFSTLTVSNMSPEDSSIYLCSIKAQNIQYFGAGTRLSVL.

The rearrangement links TRBV5-5 to TRBJ2-1; D unclear. CDR3 length: 16 residues. The germline V gene encodes CDR1 SGHKS and CDR2 YYEKEE (reference sequence). The ends were cut back, 0 bases at V and 0 bases at J, with 10 bases in the middle. In nucleotides, the CDR3 is TGTGCCAGCAGCTTGGCCTTGGTTTCCTCCTACAATGAGCAGTTCTTC. Translated, it gives CASSLALVSSYNEQFF.

This clone was detected a few times. The chain links TRBV29-1 to TRBJ2-6, with no clear D. The germline CDR1 and CDR2 sequences are SQVTM and ANQGSEA. Trimming cost V 1 base and J 0 bases, with 10 bases left between them. The CDR3 spans 16 residues. For the CDR3, the DNA is TGCAGCGTTGAAGGCAACAGCCTCTCTGGGGCCAACGTCCTGACTTTC. This translates into CSVEGNSLSGANVLTF.

This clone was recorded only once. The chain is built from TRBV29-1 and TRBJ2-7, with 9 bases lining up with TRBD1. V was clipped by 6 bases and J by 4 bases; unmatched bases: 7. The CDR3 runs to 13 residues. Germline CDR1 and CDR2: SQVTM and ANQGSEA. The CDR3, as DNA: TGCAGCGTCCGGGACAGGGTTTTGTACGAGCAGTACTTC. This codes for CSVRDRVLYEQYF.

The rearrangement joins TRBV4-2 to TRBJ2-7; 9 bases agree with TRBD1. CDR1 and CDR2 (germline): LGHNA, YNFKEQ. J gave up 2 bases and V 4 bases, and 15 bases lay outside the gene matches. The CDR3 has 18 residues. The CDR3 loop is CASSRTSPGTGQTYEQYF. The CDR3 DNA is TGTGCCAGCAGCCGGACCTCCCCCGGGACAGGGCAAACCTACGAGCAGTACTTC.

CDR3 residues: CASSLTPTGEQFF. CDR3 nucleotide sequence: TGTGCCAGCAGTTTAACGCCGACAGGCGAGCAGTTCTTC. The J gene is TRBJ2-1, the V gene TRBV27; D is possibly TRBD1 (6 bases). There are 13 residues in the CDR3. Germline loops: CDR1 MNHEY, CDR2 SMNVEV (reference sequence). With 2 bases removed from V and 10 bases from J, the gap between germline ends came to 12 bases.

The J gene is TRBJ1-5, the V gene TRBV5-6; D ambiguous. Looked up from germline, CDR1 is SGHDT and CDR2 is YYEEEE. V lost 3 bases, J lost 4 bases, and 11 bases lay in between. This CDR3 is 14 amino acids long. In DNA form, the CDR3 reads TGTGCCAGCAGCTCCCTGGACGGGAATCAGCCCCAGCATTTT. This sequence encodes CASSSLDGNQPQHF.

The genes are TRBV4-2 and TRBJ2-5; a possible D gene is TRBD1 (5 bases). V lost 1 base and J 5 bases, leaving 14 bases between the germline ends. This CDR3 contains 15 residues. Germline assignment: CDR1 LGHNA and CDR2 YNFKEQ. CDR3: CASSQAKGRAETQYF. The CDR3, as DNA: TGTGCCAGCAGCCAAGCTAAGGGCAGGGCGGAGACCCAGTACTTC.

This clone showed up many times. V is TRBV28 and J is TRBJ2-6; D remains unclear. This CDR3 spans 14 amino acids. Trimming took 8 bases from V and 2 from J, leaving 10 bases between them. Germline loops: CDR1 MDHEN, CDR2 SYDVKM. The CDR3 sequence is CASGLIAGANVLTF. CDR3 nucleotides: TGTGCCAGCGGTCTGATAGCTGGGGCCAACGTCCTGACTTTC.

V and J are TRBV30 and TRBJ2-5, with D possibly being TRBD1 or TRBD2 (5 bases each). Germline assignment: CDR1 GTSNPN and CDR2 SVGIG (reference sequence). V lost 1 base and J lost 5, with 14 bases in between. The CDR3 consists of 14 residues. CDR3 nucleotides: TGTGCCTGGAGTGGGGGGTTCCCGGGGGAGACCCAGTACTTC. It is translated as CAWSGGFPGETQYF. The variable domain in full, completed from reference TRBV30 and TRBJ2-5, reads SQTIHQWPATLVQPVGSPLSLECTVEGTSNPNLYWYRQAAGRGLQLLFYSVGIGQISSEVPQNLSASRPQDRQFILSSKKLLLSDSGFYLCAWSGGFPGETQYFGPGTRLLVL.

The chain recombines TRBV5-1 with TRBJ1-4; 10 bases match TRBD1. The CDR3 is 14 amino acids. Germline V gene data show CDR1 as SGHRS and CDR2 as YFSETQ. J gave up 8 bases and V 3 bases, and 4 bases lay outside the gene matches. The CDR3 is CASSSGQGREKLFF. CDR3 nucleotides: TGCGCCAGCAGCTCGGGACAGGGGAGGGAAAAACTGTTTTTT.